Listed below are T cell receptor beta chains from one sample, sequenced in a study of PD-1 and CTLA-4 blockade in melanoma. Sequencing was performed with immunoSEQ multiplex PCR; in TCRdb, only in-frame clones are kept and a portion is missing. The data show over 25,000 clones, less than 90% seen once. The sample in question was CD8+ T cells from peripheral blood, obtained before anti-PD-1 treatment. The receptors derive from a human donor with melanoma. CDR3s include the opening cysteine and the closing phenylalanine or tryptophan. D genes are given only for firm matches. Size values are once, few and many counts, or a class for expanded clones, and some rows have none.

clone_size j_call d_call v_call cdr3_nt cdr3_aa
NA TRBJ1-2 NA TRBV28 TGTGCCAGCAGTTTTAATGGCTACACCTTC CASSFNGYTF
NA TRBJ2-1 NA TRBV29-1 TGCAGCGTTGAAAAAGGGAAAAGCTCCTACAATGAGCAGTTCTTC CSVEKGKSSYNEQFF
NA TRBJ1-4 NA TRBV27 TGTGCCAGCAGTTTATCGTGGGGGGTGGCTAATGAAAAACTGTTTTTT CASSLSWGVANEKLFF
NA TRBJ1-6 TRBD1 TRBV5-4 TGTGCCAGCAGCTCGGGGACAGTCAACCTCAATTCACCCCTCCACTTT CASSSGTVNLNSPLHF
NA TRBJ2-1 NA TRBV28 TGTGCCAGCAGTCCTACCTCGTATGAGCAGTTCTTC CASSPTSYEQFF
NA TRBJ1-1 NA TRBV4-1 TGCGCCAGCAGCCAGGCTCAAGGCGGGACTGAAGCTTTCTTT CASSQAQGGTEAFF
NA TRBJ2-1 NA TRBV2 TGTGCCAGCAGGGACTCGAGCTCCTACAATGAGCAGTTCTTC CASRDSSSYNEQFF
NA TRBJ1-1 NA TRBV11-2 TGTGCCAGCAGCAGGGCCCCCCCAACGGAAGCTTTCTTT CASSRAPPTEAFF
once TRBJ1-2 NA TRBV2 TGTGCCAGCACCGACTATGGCTACACCTTC CASTDYGYTF
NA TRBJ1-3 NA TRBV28 TGTGCCAGCAGTTTGGGGGGAAGCTCTGGAAACACCATATATTTT CASSLGGSSGNTIYF
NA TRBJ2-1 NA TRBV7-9 TGTGCCAGCAGCTTAGACCCTAGCGAGGAGCAGTTCTTC CASSLDPSEEQFF
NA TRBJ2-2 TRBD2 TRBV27 TGTGCCAGCAGGATAGCGGGAGGTCCGAACACCGGGGAGCTGTTTTTT CASRIAGGPNTGELFF
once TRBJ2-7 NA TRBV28 TGTGCCAGCAGTTTAGAGCTCGCTGGTAGCTCCTACGAGCAGTACTTC CASSLELAGSSYEQYF
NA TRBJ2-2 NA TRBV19 TGTGCCAGTAGTAGAAGGAACACCGGGGAGCTGTTTTTT CASSRRNTGELFF
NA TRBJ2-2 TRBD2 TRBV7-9 TGTGCCAGCATCCCCACAGGGCGGGAGGACACCGGGGAGCTGTTTTTT CASIPTGREDTGELFF
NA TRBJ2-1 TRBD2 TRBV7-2 TGTGCCAGCAGCCTCGGGGGGGGCTACTTCTTC CASSLGGGYFF
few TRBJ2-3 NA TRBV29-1 TGCAGCGTTGAGGGACGGGGGACCTCCACAGATACGCAGTATTTT CSVEGRGTSTDTQYF
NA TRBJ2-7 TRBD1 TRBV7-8 TGTGCCAGCAGCTTTAGGACAGGGGAGAAATCCTACGAGCAGTACTTC CASSFRTGEKSYEQYF
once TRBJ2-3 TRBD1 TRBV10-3 TGTGCCATCAGTGAGCCCCTGACAGGGGGTGGCACAGATACGCAGTATTTT CAISEPLTGGGTDTQYF
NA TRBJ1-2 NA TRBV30 TGTGCCTGGAGTCAACCCTGGGGCGGGTTCCCCGATAACTATGGCTACACCTTC CAWSQPWGGFPDNYGYTF
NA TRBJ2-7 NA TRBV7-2 TGTGCCAGCAGCTTAAATTCCCACGAGCAGTACTTC CASSLNSHEQYF
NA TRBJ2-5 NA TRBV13 TGTGCCAGCAGCTTAGAGTTGGGGGCTAGGGAGACCCAGTACTTC CASSLELGARETQYF
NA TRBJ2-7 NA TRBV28 TGTGCCAGCAGGGCTCCCGGGGGAATGTACGAGCAGTACTTC CASRAPGGMYEQYF
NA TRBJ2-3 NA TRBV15 TGTGCCACCAGCAACGAGGAACGACCAGATACGCAGTATTTT CATSNEERPDTQYF
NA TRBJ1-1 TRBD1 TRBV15 TGTGCCACCAGCAGGATTACAGGGGTTGGCACTGAAGCTTTCTTT CATSRITGVGTEAFF
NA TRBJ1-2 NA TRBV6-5 TGTGCCAGCAGGGCCGGGACATATGGCTACACCTTC CASRAGTYGYTF
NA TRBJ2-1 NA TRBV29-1 TGCAGCGTTGAAGATCAGTGGGGTGAGCAGTTCTTC CSVEDQWGEQFF
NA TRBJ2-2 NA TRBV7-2 TGTGCCAGCAGCTTAGGGGGGGAGAACACCGGGGAGCTGTTTTTT CASSLGGENTGELFF
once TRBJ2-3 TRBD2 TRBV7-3 TGTGCCAGCAGCTCACTAGCGGGTCCTGGCACAGATACGCAGTATTTT CASSSLAGPGTDTQYF
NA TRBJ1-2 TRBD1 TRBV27 TGTGCCAGCAGTCCCGGGACAGGGGGCACTAACTATGGCTACACCTTC CASSPGTGGTNYGYTF
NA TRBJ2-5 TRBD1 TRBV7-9 TGTGCCAGCAGCTTCAGTCAGGGGGCGCCTGGGGAGACCCAGTACTTC CASSFSQGAPGETQYF
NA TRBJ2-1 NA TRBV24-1 TGTGCCACCAGTGGTCCGGGCGATGAGCAGTTCTTC CATSGPGDEQFF
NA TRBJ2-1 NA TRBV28 TGTGCCAGCAACCCCCTTCAAGGGGGATACAATGAGCAGTTCTTC CASNPLQGGYNEQFF
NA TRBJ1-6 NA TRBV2 TGTGCCAGCAGGGCACTAAAACAAAATTCACCCCTCCACTTT CASRALKQNSPLHF
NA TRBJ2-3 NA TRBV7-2 TGTGCCAGCAGCGGAGCGGGCGGGGAAAGCACAGATACGCAGTATTTT CASSGAGGESTDTQYF
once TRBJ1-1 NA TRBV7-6 TGTGCCAGCAGCTCGCCGGGCGGGTCGAACACTGAAGCTTTCTTT CASSSPGGSNTEAFF
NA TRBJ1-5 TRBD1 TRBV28 TGTGCCAGCACCATAGGGACAGGGGGCGACCAGCCCCAGCATTTT CASTIGTGGDQPQHF
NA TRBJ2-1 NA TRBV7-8 TGTGCCAGCAGCTACCGGTACTACAATGAGCAGTTCTTC CASSYRYYNEQFF
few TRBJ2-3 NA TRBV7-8 TGTGCCAGCAGCCGAGATCCCTCCGGGTTGTCAGATACGCAGTATTTT CASSRDPSGLSDTQYF
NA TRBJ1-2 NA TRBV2 TGTGCCAGCAGTGAACAGACAGCGCTATTATACTATGGCTACACCTTC CASSEQTALLYYGYTF
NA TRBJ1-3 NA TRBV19 TGTGCCAGTAGTCCCGTTTGGAGCTCTGGAAACACCATATATTTT CASSPVWSSGNTIYF
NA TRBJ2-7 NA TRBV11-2 TGTGCCAGCAGCTCACGGGGCTTCGGGCAGTACTTC CASSSRGFGQYF
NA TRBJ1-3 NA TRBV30 TGTGCCTGGAGTGTTGGGACGAACACTGGAAACACCATATATTTT CAWSVGTNTGNTIYF
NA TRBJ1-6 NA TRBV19 TGTGCCAGTAGTGGGGGCTACGTTAATTCACCCCTCCACTTT CASSGGYVNSPLHF
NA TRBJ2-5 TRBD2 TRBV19 TGTGCCAGTAGTATAGGTGGGGGGGAAGAGACCCAGTACTTC CASSIGGGEETQYF
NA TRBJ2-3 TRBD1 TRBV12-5 TGTGCTAGTGGTCAAGGACAGGGCCGAGATACGCAGTATTTT CASGQGQGRDTQYF
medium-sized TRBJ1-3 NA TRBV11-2 TGTGCCAGCAGCTTAGGGGGTTATTTTTCTGGAAACACCATATATTTT CASSLGGYFSGNTIYF
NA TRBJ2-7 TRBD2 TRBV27 TGTGCCAGCAGTGCAACTAGCGGGGGGGCCTACGAGCAGTACTTC CASSATSGGAYEQYF
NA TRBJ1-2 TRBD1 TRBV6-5 TGTGCCAGCAGAAATAGACAGGGCCCTTTCTATGGCTACACCTTC CASRNRQGPFYGYTF
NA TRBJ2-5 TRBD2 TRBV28 TGTGCCAGCAGTTTCGGACTAGCGGGAGGAGGGCAAGAGACCCAGTACTTC CASSFGLAGGGQETQYF
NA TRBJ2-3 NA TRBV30 TGTGCCTGTATTTGGGGGGCCTCCACAGATACGCAGTATTTT CACIWGASTDTQYF
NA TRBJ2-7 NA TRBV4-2 TGTGCCAGCAGCCAAAGCGGGACAGTTACCTACGAGCAGTACTTC CASSQSGTVTYEQYF
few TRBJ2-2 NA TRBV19 TGTGCCAGTAGTATAGTCGGGACTCCCAACACCGGGGAGCTGTTTTTT CASSIVGTPNTGELFF
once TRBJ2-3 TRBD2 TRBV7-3 TGTGCCAGCAGCTCCACAGCGGGAGGAATAGATACGCAGTATTTT CASSSTAGGIDTQYF
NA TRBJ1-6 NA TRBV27 TGTGCCAGCAGACAGGGTTTGGCCCTCAATTCACCCCTCCACTTT CASRQGLALNSPLHF
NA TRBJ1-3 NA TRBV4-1 TGCGCCAGCAGCCCCTTAGGAAACACCATATATTTT CASSPLGNTIYF
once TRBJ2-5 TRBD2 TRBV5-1 TGCGCCAGCAGCTTGCGGGGAGGGGAGACCCAGTACTTC CASSLRGGETQYF
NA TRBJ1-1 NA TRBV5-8 TGTGCCAGCAGCTTGAGGGCGAACACTGAAGCTTTCTTT CASSLRANTEAFF
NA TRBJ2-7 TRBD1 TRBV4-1 TGCGCCAGCAGCCCCGAAGGACAGGGGAGCTACGAGCAGTACTTC CASSPEGQGSYEQYF
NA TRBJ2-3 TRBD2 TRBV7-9 TGTGCCAGCAGCGTAGTAGCGGGAGGACTCACAGATACGCAGTATTTT CASSVVAGGLTDTQYF